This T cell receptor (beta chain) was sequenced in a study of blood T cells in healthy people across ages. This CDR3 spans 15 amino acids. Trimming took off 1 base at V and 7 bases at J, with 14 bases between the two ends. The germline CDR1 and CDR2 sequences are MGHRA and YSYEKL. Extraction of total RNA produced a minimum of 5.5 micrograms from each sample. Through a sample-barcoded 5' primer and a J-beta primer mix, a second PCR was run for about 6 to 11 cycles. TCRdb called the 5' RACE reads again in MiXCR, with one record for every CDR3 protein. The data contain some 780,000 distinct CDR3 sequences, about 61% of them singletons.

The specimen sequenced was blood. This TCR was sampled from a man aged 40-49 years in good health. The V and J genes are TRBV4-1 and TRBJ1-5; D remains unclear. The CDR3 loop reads CASSQAFRVSQPQHF. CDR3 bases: TGCGCCAGCAGCCAAGCTTTTCGGGTCAGCCAGCCCCAGCATTTT.